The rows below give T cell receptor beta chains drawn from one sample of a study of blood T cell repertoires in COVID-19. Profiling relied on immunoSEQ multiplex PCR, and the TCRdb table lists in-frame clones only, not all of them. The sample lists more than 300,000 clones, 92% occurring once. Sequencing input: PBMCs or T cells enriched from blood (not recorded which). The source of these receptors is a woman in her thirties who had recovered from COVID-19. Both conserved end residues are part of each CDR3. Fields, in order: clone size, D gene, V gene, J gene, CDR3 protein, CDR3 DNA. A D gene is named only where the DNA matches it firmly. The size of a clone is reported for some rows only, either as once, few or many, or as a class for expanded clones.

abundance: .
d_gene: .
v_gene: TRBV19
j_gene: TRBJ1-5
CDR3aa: CASSMTVDQPQHF
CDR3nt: TGTGCCAGTAGTATGACAGTAGATCAGCCCCAGCATTTT

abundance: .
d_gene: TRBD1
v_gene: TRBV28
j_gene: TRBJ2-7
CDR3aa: CASSFPSTGYDSYEQYF
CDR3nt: TGTGCCAGCAGTTTCCCCTCGACAGGGTATGATAGCTACGAGCAGTACTTC

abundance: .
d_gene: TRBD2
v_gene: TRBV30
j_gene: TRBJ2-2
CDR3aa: CAWSGRGGRVGELFF
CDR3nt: TGTGCCTGGAGTGGCCGGGGGGGCCGGGTCGGGGAGCTGTTTTTT

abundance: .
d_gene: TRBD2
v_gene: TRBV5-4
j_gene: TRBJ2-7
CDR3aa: CASSKGTSGGAEGYF
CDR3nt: TGTGCCAGCAGCAAAGGGACTAGCGGGGGGGCGGAGGGGTACTTC

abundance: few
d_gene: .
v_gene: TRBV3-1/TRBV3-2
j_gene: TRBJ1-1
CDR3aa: CASSSGLNTEAFF
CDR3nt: TGTGCCAGCAGCTCAGGTTTGAACACTGAAGCTTTCTTT

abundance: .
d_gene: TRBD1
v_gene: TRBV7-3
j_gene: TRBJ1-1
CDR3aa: CASSSTPTGEAFF
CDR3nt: TGTGCCAGCAGCTCCACACCGACAGGGGAAGCTTTCTTT

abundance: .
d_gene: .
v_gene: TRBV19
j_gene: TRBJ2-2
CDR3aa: CASSQGLPPTGELFF
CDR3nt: TGTGCCAGTAGTCAGGGTCTCCCACCGACGGGGGAGCTGTTTTTT

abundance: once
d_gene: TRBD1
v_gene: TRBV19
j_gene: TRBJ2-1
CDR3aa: CASSMLPGQGIHEQFF
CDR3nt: TGTGCCAGTAGTATGTTACCGGGACAGGGGATCCATGAGCAGTTCTTC

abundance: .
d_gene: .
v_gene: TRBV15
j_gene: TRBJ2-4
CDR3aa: CATSRDSVSLAKNIQYF
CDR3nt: TGTGCCACCAGCAGAGATTCAGTGTCCCTAGCCAAAAACATTCAGTACTTC

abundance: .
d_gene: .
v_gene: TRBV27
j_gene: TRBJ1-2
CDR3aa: CASSPRQGRNYGYTF
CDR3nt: TGTGCCAGCAGCCCACGCCAGGGGAGAAACTATGGCTACACCTTC

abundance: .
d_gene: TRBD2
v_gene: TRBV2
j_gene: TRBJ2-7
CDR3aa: CASSESGLAFHEQYF
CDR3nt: TGTGCCAGCAGTGAAAGTGGACTAGCGTTCCACGAGCAGTACTTC

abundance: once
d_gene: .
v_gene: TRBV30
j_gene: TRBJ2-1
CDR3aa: CAWSTRRGIFLVNEQFF
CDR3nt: TGTGCCTGGAGTACCCGGCGGGGAATTTTCTTAGTCAATGAGCAGTTCTTC

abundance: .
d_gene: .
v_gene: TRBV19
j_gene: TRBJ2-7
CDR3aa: CASMRERGEQYF
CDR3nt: TGTGCCAGTATGAGGGAAAGAGGCGAGCAGTACTTC

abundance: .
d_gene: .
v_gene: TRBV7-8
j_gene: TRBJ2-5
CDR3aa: CASSPLGHQETQYF
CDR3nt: TGTGCCAGCAGCCCCCTGGGCCACCAAGAGACCCAGTACTTC

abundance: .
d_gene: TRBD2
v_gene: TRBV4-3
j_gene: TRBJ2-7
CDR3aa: CASSQDSGLAMRQYF
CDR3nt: TGCGCCAGCAGCCAAGATTCAGGACTAGCAATGAGGCAGTACTTC

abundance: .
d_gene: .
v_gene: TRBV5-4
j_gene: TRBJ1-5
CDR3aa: CASSFNFDQPQHF
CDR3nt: TGTGCCAGCAGCTTCAATTTTGATCAGCCCCAGCATTTT

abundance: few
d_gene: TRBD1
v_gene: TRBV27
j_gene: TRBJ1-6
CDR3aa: CASSQGTANNSPLHF
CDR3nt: TGTGCCAGCAGTCAAGGGACAGCAAATAATTCACCCCTCCACTTT

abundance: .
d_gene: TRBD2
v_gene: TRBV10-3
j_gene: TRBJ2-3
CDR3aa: CAISESTSLTNTDTQYF
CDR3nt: TGTGCCATCAGTGAGTCGACTAGCCTAACCAACACAGATACGCAGTATTTT

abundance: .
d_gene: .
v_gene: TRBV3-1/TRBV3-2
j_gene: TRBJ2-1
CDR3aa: CASSQAGRNEQFF
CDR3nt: TGTGCCAGCAGCCAAGCCGGCAGGAATGAGCAGTTCTTC

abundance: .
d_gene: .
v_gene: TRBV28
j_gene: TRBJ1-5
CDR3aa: CASSSPTWGSNQPQHF
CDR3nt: TGTGCCAGCAGTTCTCCTACCTGGGGCAGCAATCAGCCCCAGCATTTT

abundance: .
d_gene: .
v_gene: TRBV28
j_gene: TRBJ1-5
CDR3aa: CAGAGGFNQPQHF
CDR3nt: TGTGCCGGGGCCGGGGGTTTTAATCAGCCCCAGCATTTT

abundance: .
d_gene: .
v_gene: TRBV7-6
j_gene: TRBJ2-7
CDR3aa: CASSQGPGYEQYF
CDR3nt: TGTGCCAGCAGCCAGGGCCCAGGCTACGAGCAGTACTTC

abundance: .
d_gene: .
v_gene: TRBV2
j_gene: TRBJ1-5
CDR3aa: CASSVDINQPQHF
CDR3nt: TGTGCCAGCAGCGTGGACATAAATCAGCCCCAGCATTTT

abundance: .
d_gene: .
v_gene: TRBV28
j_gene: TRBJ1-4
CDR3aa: CASSLPTEPEKLFF
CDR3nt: TGTGCCAGCAGTTTACCTACAGAGCCCGAAAAACTGTTTTTT

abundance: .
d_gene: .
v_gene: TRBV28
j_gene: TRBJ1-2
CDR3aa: CAIPGGANGDYGYTF
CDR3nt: TGTGCCATCCCGGGGGGGGCTAATGGGGACTATGGCTACACCTTC